These T cell receptor beta chains were read from a single sample in a study of CD8 T cell repertoires and HIV-1 epitope variants. These receptors lack a known antigen. This table comes from immunoSEQ multiplex PCR, and its TCRdb copy is limited to in-frame clones, with some not included. The sample shows about 4,800 clones, about 70% of them seen only once. Sequencing was performed on cultured CD8+ T cells derived from PBMCs. Receptor source: a male donor with HIV. CDR3s include the opening cysteine and the closing phenylalanine or tryptophan. The D gene is left open where the match is weak. Size values are once, few and many counts, or a class for expanded clones, and some rows have none.

TRBV9	-	TRBJ2-1	TRBD2	TGTGCCAGCAGCGTAGGCCCTAGCGGGGGGTATGAGCAGTTCTTC	CASSVGPSGGYEQFF
TRBV15	-	TRBJ2-3	-	TGTGCCACCAGCAAATTTAGACGGACTACCGGCACAGATACGCAGTATTTT	CATSKFRRTTGTDTQYF
TRBV18	few	TRBJ2-7	-	TGTGCCAGCTCACCGGAGGAGGCGGATCCCTACGAGCAGTACTTC	CASSPEEADPYEQYF
TRBV7-2	-	TRBJ1-2	-	TGTGCCAGCAGCTTGGAGGACAGAGACTTTCACAACTATGGCTACACCTTC	CASSLEDRDFHNYGYTF
TRBV5-1	-	TRBJ1-1	-	TGCGCCAGCAGCTCGCCAGGGAATTCAAACACTGAAGCTTTCTTT	CASSSPGNSNTEAFF
TRBV7-9	-	TRBJ2-5	-	TGTGCCAGCAGCTCCCCTGGGACGTTGCAAGAGACCCAGTACTTC	CASSSPGTLQETQYF
TRBV15	medium-sized	TRBJ2-5	-	TGTGCCACCAGCAGAGATCGGAGAGAGACCCAGTACTTC	CATSRDRRETQYF
TRBV27	-	TRBJ1-5	-	TGTGCCAGCAGTTTATCGTTTAGCAATCAGCCCCAGCATTTT	CASSLSFSNQPQHF
TRBV5-5	-	TRBJ2-2	-	TGTGCCAGCAGGGCTTCAGGGCCCCCCGGGGAGCTGTTTTTT	CASRASGPPGELFF
TRBV19	-	TRBJ1-3	-	TGTGCCAGTAGTATCCTCGACAACTCTGGAAACACCATATATTTT	CASSILDNSGNTIYF
TRBV15	-	TRBJ1-5	TRBD1	TGTGCCACCAGCAGGACCCGGGACAGAAATCTCAATCAGCCCCAGCATTTT	CATSRTRDRNLNQPQHF
TRBV21-1	-	TRBJ1-3	-	TGTGCCAGCAGCAAAGAGGGCGACAGGCCCAAAGGGAGAAACACCATATATTTT	CASSKEGDRPKGRNTIYF
TRBV2	-	TRBJ2-1	TRBD2	TGTGCCAGCATTCTAGCGGGACCGTATAATGAGCAGTTCTTC	CASILAGPYNEQFF
TRBV28	-	TRBJ1-6	TRBD1	TGTGCCAGCAGTTCGGGACAGGGTGATTCACCCCTCCACTTT	CASSSGQGDSPLHF
TRBV10-2	once	TRBJ2-2	TRBD2	TGCGCCAGCAGTGGGAAACTAGCGGGGGGACATAACACCGGGGAGCTGTTTTTT	CASSGKLAGGHNTGELFF
TRBV27	few	TRBJ1-1	TRBD1	TGTGCCAGCAGTCAAAATAGACTGGACAGGGCAGTTGAAGCTTTCTTT	CASSQNRLDRAVEAFF